These 26 T cell receptor beta chains originate from one sample sequenced in a study of blood T cell repertoires in COVID-19. Profiled with immunoSEQ multiplex PCR; TCRdb holds only in-frame clones, not every one. The sample lists around 30,000 clones; 75% to 90% were seen once. The sample taken for sequencing was peripheral blood. The receptor set was obtained from a human donor in a cohort sampled during active COVID-19.

The V gene is TRBV3-1 (or the pseudogene TRBV3-2), the J gene TRBJ1-6; D may be TRBD1 (6 bases). The germline CDR1 and CDR2 sequences are LGHDT and YNNKEL (reference sequence). This CDR3 spans 13 amino acids. The V end lost 5 bases, the J end lost 9 bases, and 11 bases lay between the germline ends. CDR3 sequence: CASSFRQASPLHF. As DNA, the CDR3 is TGTGCCAGCAGCTTCCGACAGGCTTCACCCCTCCACTTT.

The V and J genes are TRBV28 and TRBJ2-1, with D unresolved. The length of the CDR3 is 15 residues. Trimming pared 5 bases from V and 3 bases from J, leaving 14 bases between. CDR1 is MDHEN and CDR2 is SYDVKM in the germline V gene. CDR3 residues: CASSGLLENYNEQFF. The CDR3 DNA sequence: TGTGCCAGCAGTGGGCTTCTGGAAAACTACAATGAGCAGTTCTTC.

The V and J genes are TRBV5-5 and TRBJ2-6; D is uncertain. The CDR3 consists of 14 residues. Deletions cut 1 base from V and 6 bases from J, with 8 bases between. The germline V gene encodes CDR1 SGHKS and CDR2 YYEKEE (reference sequence). DNA of the CDR3: TGTGCCAGCAGCTTGTCCCGGGTGGCCAACGTCCTGACTTTC. It is translated as CASSLSRVANVLTF.

V usage is TRBV24-1 and J usage is TRBJ2-3; TRBD2 matches 9 bases. V shed 2 bases and J 4 bases; nucleotides not matched to a gene: 9. Germline-derived CDR1 and CDR2 are KGHDR and SFDVKD. The CDR3 is made up of 17 amino acids. The CDR3 sequence: CATSDYRTREGSDTQYF. Here the CDR3 DNA reads TGTGCCACCAGTGATTATAGAACGCGGGAGGGATCAGATACGCAGTATTTT.

The chain carries TRBV25-1 and TRBJ1-2; D is undetermined. V shed 2 bases and J shed 5 bases, with 6 bases lying between them. This CDR3 region has 12 residues. Per the germline V gene, CDR1 is MGHDK and CDR2 is SYGVNS. The CDR3 sequence is CASSENLYGYTF. The CDR3 DNA is TGTGCCAGCAGTGAAAATCTTTATGGCTACACCTTC.

J is TRBJ1-3 and V is TRBV6-6; TRBD1 might be the D (6 bases). The CDR3 runs 15 residues. V was trimmed by 5 bases and J by 0 bases, leaving 11 bases between them. Germline V gene sequence: CDR1 MNHNY, CDR2 SVGAGI (reference sequence). The CDR3 sequence is CASSQRDNSGNTIYF. The CDR3 nucleotides are TGTGCCAGCAGTCAACGGGACAACTCTGGAAACACCATATATTTT.

About this clone itself: A junction boundary mismatches the germline segment, possibly from a read error. The J gene is TRBJ2-5, the V gene TRBV7-7; the match to TRBD1 covers 8 bases. Per the germline V gene, CDR1 is SSHAT and CDR2 is FNYEAQ (reference sequence). This CDR3 region has 15 residues. The CDR3 DNA reads TGTGCTAGCAGCCCTGGCGGGACAGGACAAGAGACCCAGTACTTC. Encoded protein: CASSPGGTGQETQYF.

The chain links TRBV25-1 to TRBJ2-1, with TRBD2 matching over 8 bases. V shed 9 bases and J 2 bases; nucleotides not matched to a gene: 6. Germline V gene sequence: CDR1 MGHDK, CDR2 SYGVNS. The length of the CDR3 is 14 residues. CDR3 sequence: CASSREGPYNEQFF. CDR3 coding DNA: TGTGCCAGTTCTCGGGAGGGCCCCTACAATGAGCAGTTCTTC.

The chain recombines TRBV5-1 with TRBJ2-3; 8 bases align to TRBD2. The CDR3 has 14 residues. CDR1 is SGHRS and CDR2 is YFSETQ in the germline V gene. With 2 bases clipped from V and 5 bases from J, the junction kept 4 bases outside the gene matches. The DNA for the CDR3 is TGCGCCAGCAGCTTTCGGGGGGGCCAAGATACGCAGTATTTT. Its translation is CASSFRGGQDTQYF.

The chain employs TRBV4-1 and TRBJ2-1, with 11 bases aligning to TRBD2. Germline V gives CDR1 MGHRA, CDR2 YSYEKL. This CDR3 region has 16 residues. V was clipped by 2 bases and J by 6 bases; unmatched bases: 6. The CDR3 DNA reads TGCGCCAGCAGCCAACTCACTAGCGGGAGCGGCAATGAGCAGTTCTTC. Its protein is CASSQLTSGSGNEQFF.

The DNA for the CDR3 is TGCGCCAGCAGCTTATTGGCGGGGGGCACAGATACGCAGTATTTT. Amino acids: CASSLLAGGTDTQYF. V and J are TRBV5-1 and TRBJ2-3; 7 bases match TRBD2. Germline V gene lookup returns CDR1 SGHRS and CDR2 YFSETQ. V lost 2 bases and J lost 1; bases outside the gene matches: 4. CDR3 size: 15 residues. Using reference TRBV5-1 and TRBJ2-3 for the parts outside the CDR3, the full variable domain is KAGVTQTPRYLIKTRGQQVTLSCSPISGHRSVSWYQQTPGQGLQFLFEYFSETQRNKGNFPGRFSGRQFSNSRSEMNVSTLELGDSALYLCASSLLAGGTDTQYFGPGTRLTVL.

The V and J genes are TRBV7-6 and TRBJ1-5; 7 bases line up with TRBD1. CDR3 length: 15 residues. Losses at the gene ends were 1 base for V and 2 bases for J; bases not matched to a gene: 2. Germline V gene data show CDR1 as SGHVS and CDR2 as FNYEAQ. Written as DNA, the CDR3 is TGTGCCAGCAGCTTAGGGACAGGTGGCAATCAGCCCCAGCATTTT. Protein: CASSLGTGGNQPQHF.

The rearrangement joins TRBV2 to TRBJ1-1; D might be TRBD1 (6 bases). CDR3 length: 17 residues. Trimming left V 2 bases short and J 1 base short, with 17 bases between. Germline-derived CDR1 and CDR2 are SNHLY and FYNNEI. The CDR3 sequence: CASSESPLDRRNTEAFF. CDR3 coding DNA: TGTGCCAGCAGTGAAAGCCCACTTGACAGGAGGAACACTGAAGCTTTCTTT.

The rearrangement links TRBV6-5 to TRBJ2-5; D perhaps matches TRBD1 (6 bases). Trimming cost V 0 bases and J 4 bases, with 12 bases left between them. The CDR3 runs 15 residues. The germline CDR1 and CDR2 sequences are MNHEY and SVGAGI. CDR3 amino acids: CASSYSWGPGETQYF. Here the CDR3 DNA reads TGTGCCAGCAGTTACTCTTGGGGGCCGGGAGAGACCCAGTACTTC.

By sample share, this clone is medium-sized (0.01 to 0.1%). CDR3 sequence (DNA): TGTGCCAGTAGTATGGGGCGCAGGGGTAATCAGCCCCAGCATTTT. Translating gives CASSMGRRGNQPQHF. The chain employs TRBV19 and TRBJ1-5; D is possibly TRBD1 (6 bases). Per the germline V gene, CDR1 is LNHDA and CDR2 is SQIVND (reference sequence). V was shortened by 3 bases and J by 4 bases, with 13 bases between the two germline ends. There are 15 residues in the CDR3.

V gene TRBV7-9 combines with J gene TRBJ2-1; TRBD2 might be the D (5 bases). The CDR3 contains 12 residues. Germline CDR1 and CDR2: SEHNR and FQNEAQ (reference sequence). Between the trimmed V and J ends, which lost 1 base and 8 bases, there was a span of 6 bases. The CDR3 DNA follows: TGTGCCAGCAGCTTAGGAGGGTATGAGCAGTTCTTC. Translating gives CASSLGGYEQFF. The full variable domain, its missing parts supplied by reference TRBV7-9 and TRBJ2-1, is DTGVSQNPRHKITKRGQNVTFRCDPISEHNRLYWYRQTLGQGPEFLTYFQNEAQLEKSRLLSDRFSAERPKGSFSTLEIQRTEQGDSAMYLCASSLGGYEQFFGPGTRLTVL.

V and J are TRBV11-2 and TRBJ1-2, with unresolved D. Trimming took 5 bases from V and 6 from J, leaving 19 bases between them. Germline-derived CDR1 and CDR2 are SGHAT and FQNNGV. This CDR3 is 15 amino acids long. The CDR3 DNA sequence: TGTGCCAGCAGCCCAGGAGGCCTGGATTTGAATGGCTACACCTTC. Translation gives CASSPGGLDLNGYTF.

The rearrangement uses TRBV29-1 and TRBJ2-7, with 7 bases that match TRBD2. The CDR3 covers 15 residues. From germline, CDR1 is SQVTM and CDR2 ANQGSEA. The trim removed 3 bases at V and 3 bases at J, leaving 11 bases unmatched. Here the CDR3 DNA reads TGCAGCGTTGATTTAGGTCAGGGAGGGATCTACGAGCAGTACTTC. This encodes CSVDLGQGGIYEQYF.

This chain uses TRBV6-6 with TRBJ2-2; 8 bases align to TRBD1. The CDR3 consists of 15 residues. The V gene's germline CDR1 is MNHNY and CDR2 SVGAGI (reference sequence). V dropped 8 bases and J dropped 1; count of bases not matched to a gene: 6. CDR3 sequence reads: CASRAGTGNTGELFF. CDR3 coding DNA: TGTGCCAGCCGGGCCGGGACAGGGAACACCGGGGAGCTGTTTTTT.

This clone was counted between two and nine times. The chain combines TRBV18 with TRBJ2-7; perhaps TRBD1 as D (5 bases). Per the germline V gene, CDR1 is KGHSH and CDR2 is LQKENI. V was clipped by 0 bases and J by 2 bases, with 20 bases between them. CDR3 length: 18 amino acids. CDR3 protein: CASSPPVDNYWPTYEQYF. CDR3 DNA: TGTGCCAGCTCACCACCTGTGGACAACTATTGGCCTACCTACGAGCAGTACTTC.

The chain carries TRBV30 and TRBJ1-2, with unresolved D. The V gene's germline CDR1 is GTSNPN and CDR2 SVGIG (reference sequence). The CDR3 consists of 12 residues. Trimming shortened V by 3 bases and J by 8 bases, and 13 bases separated the two germline ends. The CDR3 coding sequence is TGTGCCTGGAGCGTCGGTGGAGAAGGCTACACCTTC. It translates to CAWSVGGEGYTF.

This chain uses TRBV28 with TRBJ2-7, with TRBD2 matching 12 bases. CDR3 length: 15 residues. Germline lookup yields CDR1 MDHEN and CDR2 SYDVKM. V trimming: 1 base; J trimming: 5 bases; junction bases outside the gene matches: 3. The CDR3 bases are TGTGCCAGCAGTTTATTGCTAGCGGGAGGGGACGAGCAGTACTTC. It codes for CASSLLLAGGDEQYF.

This clone was seen a single time. This sequence joins TRBV5-1 and TRBJ1-1; D gene ambiguous. The germline V and J ends were trimmed by 9 bases and 2 bases, with 29 bases remaining between them. This CDR3 is built from 18 residues. Germline assignment: CDR1 SGHRS and CDR2 YFSETQ. The CDR3 DNA reads TGCGCCATCCCTCTGGGAGTTATGGAGGGAGGAAATAACACTGAAGCTTTCTTT. Translation: CAIPLGVMEGGNNTEAFF.

This clone was detected only a few times. This rearrangement joins TRBV12-3 or TRBV12-4 to TRBJ2-5; tentatively, D is TRBD2 (6 bases). CDR3 size: 12 residues. V gave up 8 bases and J gave up 4 bases, with 11 bases separating them. The chain's CDR3 is CASGGTGETQYF. DNA of the CDR3: TGTGCCAGCGGGGGGACCGGAGAGACCCAGTACTTC.

The chain has TRBV19 and TRBJ1-6, with TRBD1 matching 7 bases. V shed 5 bases, J shed 4 bases, and the junction held 2 bases outside the gene matches. CDR1 is LNHDA, CDR2 SQIVND, per germline (reference sequence). The CDR3 is 14 amino acids. CDR3 loop: CASSWGQYNSPLHF. In nucleotides, the CDR3 is TGTGCCAGTAGTTGGGGACAGTATAATTCACCCCTCCACTTT.

The chain carries TRBV6-1 and TRBJ1-2; TRBD1 might be the D (5 bases). There are 14 residues in the CDR3. V dropped 3 bases and J dropped 6 bases, with 14 bases sitting between them. Germline CDR1 reads MNHNS; CDR2 reads SASEGT. The CDR3: CASSEAGEDDGYTF. DNA of the CDR3: TGTGCCAGCAGTGAGGCGGGGGAGGACGATGGCTACACCTTC.